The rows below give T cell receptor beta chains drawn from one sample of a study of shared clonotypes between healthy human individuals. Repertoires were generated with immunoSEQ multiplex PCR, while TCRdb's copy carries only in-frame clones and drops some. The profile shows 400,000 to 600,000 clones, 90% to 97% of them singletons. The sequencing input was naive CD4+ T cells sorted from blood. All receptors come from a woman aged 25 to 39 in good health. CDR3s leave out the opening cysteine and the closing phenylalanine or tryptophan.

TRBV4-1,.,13,ASSPTGVASYEQY
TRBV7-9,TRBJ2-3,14,ASSLGLAGSTDTQY
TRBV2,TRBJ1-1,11,ASRAEMNTEAF
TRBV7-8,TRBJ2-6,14,ASSLPGGRRANVLT
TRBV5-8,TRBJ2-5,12,ASSAGRGLETQY
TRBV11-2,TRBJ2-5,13,ASSLGVGRVETQY
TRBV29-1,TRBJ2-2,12,SVGGYKGTGELF
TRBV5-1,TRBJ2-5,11,ASSFAVRETQY
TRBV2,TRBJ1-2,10,ASSGAFYGYT
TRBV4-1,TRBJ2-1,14,ASSPRVAPILGEQF
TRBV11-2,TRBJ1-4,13,ASRPPGQRTEKLF
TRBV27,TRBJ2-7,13,ASSLKGQGSYEQY
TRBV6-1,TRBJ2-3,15,ASSELRGRMPYDTQY
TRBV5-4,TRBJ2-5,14,AWLTGGTTYQETQY
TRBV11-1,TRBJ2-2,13,ASSLNNGIGGELF
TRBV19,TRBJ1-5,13,ASTRAKFSNQPQH
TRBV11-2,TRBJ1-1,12,ASSPTHVTGEAF
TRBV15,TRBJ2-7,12,ATSLGTGRDEQY
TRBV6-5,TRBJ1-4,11,ASGLRGSEKLF
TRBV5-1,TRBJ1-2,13,ASSPMGQGDGGYT
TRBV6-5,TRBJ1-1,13,ASSYSRGERTEAF
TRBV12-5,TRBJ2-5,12,ASGLSGSLETQY
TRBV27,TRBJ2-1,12,AISHRGEGWEQF
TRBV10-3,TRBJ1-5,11,AISRQGDQPQH
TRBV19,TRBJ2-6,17,ASSTPGAGVPSGANVLT
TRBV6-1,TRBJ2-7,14,ASSGSTGGPGYEQY
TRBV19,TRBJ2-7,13,ASSDPGTSSSEQY
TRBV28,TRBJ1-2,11,ASDSPTNYGYT
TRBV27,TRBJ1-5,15,ASSTYVSDRGNQPQH
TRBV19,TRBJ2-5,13,ASSTSGRIEETQY
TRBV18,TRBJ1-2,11,ASSTAGNYGYT
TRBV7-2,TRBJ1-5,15,ASSLAQGGRGNQPQH
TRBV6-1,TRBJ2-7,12,ASSFRGRLDEQY
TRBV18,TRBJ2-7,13,ASSEAGTGNYEQY
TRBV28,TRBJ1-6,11,ASSSQNNSPLH
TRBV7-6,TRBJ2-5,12,ASSTGQGQETQY
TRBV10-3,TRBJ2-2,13,AISERGPNTGELF
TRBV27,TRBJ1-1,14,ASSPDRGHPNTEAF
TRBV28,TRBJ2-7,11,ASRDSPSYEQY
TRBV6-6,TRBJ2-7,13,ASRDRQENGYEQY
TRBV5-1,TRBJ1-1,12,ASSFRGQNTEAF
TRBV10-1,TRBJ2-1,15,ASSPSTSGRRYNEQF
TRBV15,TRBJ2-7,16,ATSREGSTSGSSYEQY
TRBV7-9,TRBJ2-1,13,ASRITGTHHNEQF
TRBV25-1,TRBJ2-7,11,ASSGQGTYEQY
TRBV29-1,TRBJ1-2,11,SVGAGTGFGYT
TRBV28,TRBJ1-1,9,ASRLNTEAF
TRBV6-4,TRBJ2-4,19,ASSDSRASGSLPFAKNIQY
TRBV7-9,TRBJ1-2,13,ASSTIQGASFGYT
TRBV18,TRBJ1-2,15,ASSPFMETLPNYGYT
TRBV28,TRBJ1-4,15,ASSLALQSTGGEKLF
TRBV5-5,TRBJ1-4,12,ASSLGQVNEKLF
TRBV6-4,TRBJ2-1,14,ASSENGLWTSDEQF
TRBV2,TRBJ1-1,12,ASNPGSQNTEAF
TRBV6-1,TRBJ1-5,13,ASSTRGLSNQPQH